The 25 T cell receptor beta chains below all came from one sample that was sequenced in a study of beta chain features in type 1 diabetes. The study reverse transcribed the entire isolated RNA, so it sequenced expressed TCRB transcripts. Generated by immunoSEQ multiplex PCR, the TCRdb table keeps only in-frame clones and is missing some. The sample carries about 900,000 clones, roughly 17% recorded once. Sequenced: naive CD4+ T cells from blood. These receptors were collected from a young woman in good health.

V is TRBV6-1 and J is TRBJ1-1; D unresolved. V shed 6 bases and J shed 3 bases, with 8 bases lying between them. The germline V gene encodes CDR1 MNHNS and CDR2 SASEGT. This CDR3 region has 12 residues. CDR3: CASSQLYTEAFF. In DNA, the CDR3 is TGTGCCAGCAGCCAACTTTACACTGAAGCTTTCTTT.

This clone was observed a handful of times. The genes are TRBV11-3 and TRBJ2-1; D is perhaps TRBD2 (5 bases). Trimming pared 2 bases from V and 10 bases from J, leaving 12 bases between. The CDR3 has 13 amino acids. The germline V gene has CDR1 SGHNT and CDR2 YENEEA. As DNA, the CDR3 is TGTGCCAGCAGCTTACGGCTTGGAGGAGAGCAGTTCTTC. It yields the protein CASSLRLGGEQFF. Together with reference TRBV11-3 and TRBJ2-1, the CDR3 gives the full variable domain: EAGVVQSPRYKIIEKKQPVAFWCNPISGHNTLYWYLQNLGQGPELLIRYENEEAVDDSQLPKDRFSAERLKGVDSTLKIQPAELGDSAVYLCASSLRLGGEQFFGPGTRLTVL.

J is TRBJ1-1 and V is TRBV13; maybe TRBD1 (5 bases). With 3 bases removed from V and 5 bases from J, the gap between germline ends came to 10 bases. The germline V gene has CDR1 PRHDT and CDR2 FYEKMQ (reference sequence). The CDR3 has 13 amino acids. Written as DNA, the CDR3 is TGTGCCAGCAGCTTGACAGCGGGGACTGAAGCTTTCTTT. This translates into CASSLTAGTEAFF.

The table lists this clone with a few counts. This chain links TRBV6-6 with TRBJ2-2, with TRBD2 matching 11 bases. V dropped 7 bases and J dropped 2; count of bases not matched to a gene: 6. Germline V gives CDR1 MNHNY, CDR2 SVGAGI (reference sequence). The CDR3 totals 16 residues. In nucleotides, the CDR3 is TGTGCCAGCACTAAGGGACTAGCGGTCAACACCGGGGAGCTGTTTTTT. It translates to CASTKGLAVNTGELFF.

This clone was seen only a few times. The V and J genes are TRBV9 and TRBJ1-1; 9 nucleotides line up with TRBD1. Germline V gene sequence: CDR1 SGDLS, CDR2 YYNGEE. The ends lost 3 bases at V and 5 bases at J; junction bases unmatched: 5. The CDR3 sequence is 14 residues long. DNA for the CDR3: TGTGCCAGCAGCGGGGGACAGGGCGGAACTGAAGCTTTCTTT. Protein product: CASSGGQGGTEAFF.

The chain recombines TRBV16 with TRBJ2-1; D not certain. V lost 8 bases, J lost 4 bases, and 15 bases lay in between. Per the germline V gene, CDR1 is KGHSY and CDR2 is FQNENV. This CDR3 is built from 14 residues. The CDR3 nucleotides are TGTGCCAGCTCCGAGAGAGACAAATACAATGAGCAGTTCTTC. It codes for CASSERDKYNEQFF.

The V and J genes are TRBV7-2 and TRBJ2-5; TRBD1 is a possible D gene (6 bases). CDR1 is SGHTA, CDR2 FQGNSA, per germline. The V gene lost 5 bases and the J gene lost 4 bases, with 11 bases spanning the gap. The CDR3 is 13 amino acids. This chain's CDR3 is CASSLRGPETQYF. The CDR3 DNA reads TGTGCCAGCAGCCTCAGGGGTCCAGAGACCCAGTACTTC.

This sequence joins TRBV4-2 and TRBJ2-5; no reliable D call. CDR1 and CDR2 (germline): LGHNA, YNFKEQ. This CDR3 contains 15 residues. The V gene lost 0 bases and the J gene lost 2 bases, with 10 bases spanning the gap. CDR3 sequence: CASSQDGNVQETQYF. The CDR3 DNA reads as TGTGCCAGCAGCCAAGATGGGAACGTTCAAGAGACCCAGTACTTC.

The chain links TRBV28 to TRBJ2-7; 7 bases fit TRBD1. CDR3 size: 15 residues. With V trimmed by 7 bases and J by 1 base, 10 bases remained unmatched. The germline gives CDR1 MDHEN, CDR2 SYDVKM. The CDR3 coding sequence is TGTGCCAGCAAGCCGATGCTACAGGGGTCCTACGAGCAGTACTTC. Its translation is CASKPMLQGSYEQYF.

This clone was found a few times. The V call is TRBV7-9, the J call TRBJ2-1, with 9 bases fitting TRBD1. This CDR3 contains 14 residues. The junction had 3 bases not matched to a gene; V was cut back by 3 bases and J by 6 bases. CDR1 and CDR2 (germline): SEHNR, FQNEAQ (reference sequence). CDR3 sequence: CASSFYRGLNEQFF. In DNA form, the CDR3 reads TGTGCCAGCAGCTTTTACAGGGGGCTCAATGAGCAGTTCTTC.

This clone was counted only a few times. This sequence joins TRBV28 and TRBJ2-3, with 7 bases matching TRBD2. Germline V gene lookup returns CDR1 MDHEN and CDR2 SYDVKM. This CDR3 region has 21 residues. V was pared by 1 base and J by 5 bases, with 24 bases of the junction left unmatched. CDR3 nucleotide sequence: TGTGCCAGCAGTTTATTCTTGGGGAGCCCTGATGTGGGAGGGCCCGGAGATACGCAGTATTTT. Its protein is CASSLFLGSPDVGGPGDTQYF.

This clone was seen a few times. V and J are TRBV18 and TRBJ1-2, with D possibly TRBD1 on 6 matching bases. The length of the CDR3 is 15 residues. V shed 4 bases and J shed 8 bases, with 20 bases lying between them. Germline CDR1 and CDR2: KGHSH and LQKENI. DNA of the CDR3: TGTGCCAGCTCACAGACGAGACAGGTCCTCAACGGCTACACCTTC. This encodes CASSQTRQVLNGYTF.

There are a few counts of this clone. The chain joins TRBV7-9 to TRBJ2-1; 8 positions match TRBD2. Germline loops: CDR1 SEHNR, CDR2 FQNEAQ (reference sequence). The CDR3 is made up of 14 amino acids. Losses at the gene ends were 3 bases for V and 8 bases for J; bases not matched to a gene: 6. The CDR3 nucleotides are TGTGCCAGCAGCTTCGGACTAGCTCCCTATGAGCAGTTCTTC. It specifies CASSFGLAPYEQFF.

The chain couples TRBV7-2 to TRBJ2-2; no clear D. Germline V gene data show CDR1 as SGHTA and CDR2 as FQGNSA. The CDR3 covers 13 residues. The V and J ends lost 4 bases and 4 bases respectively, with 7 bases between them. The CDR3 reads CASSSTFTGELFF. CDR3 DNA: TGTGCCAGCAGCTCCACGTTCACCGGGGAGCTGTTTTTT.

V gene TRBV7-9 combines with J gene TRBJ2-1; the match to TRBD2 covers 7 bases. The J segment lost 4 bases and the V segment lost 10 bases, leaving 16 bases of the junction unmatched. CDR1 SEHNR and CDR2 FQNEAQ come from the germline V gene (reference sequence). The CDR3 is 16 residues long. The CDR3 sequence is CATPGASGEGYNEQFF. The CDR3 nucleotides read TGTGCCACCCCCGGGGCTAGCGGAGAGGGGTACAATGAGCAGTTCTTC. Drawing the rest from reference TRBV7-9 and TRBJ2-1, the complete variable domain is DTGVSQNPRHKITKRGQNVTFRCDPISEHNRLYWYRQTLGQGPEFLTYFQNEAQLEKSRLLSDRFSAERPKGSFSTLEIQRTEQGDSAMYLCATPGASGEGYNEQFFGPGTRLTVL.

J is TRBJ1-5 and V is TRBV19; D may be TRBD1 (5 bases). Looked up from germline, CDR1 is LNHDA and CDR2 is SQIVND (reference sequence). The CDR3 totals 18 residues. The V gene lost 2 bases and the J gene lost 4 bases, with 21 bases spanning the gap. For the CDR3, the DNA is TGTGCCAGTAGTATAAGAGGAGATTGGGGCCTGGGAAATCAGCCCCAGCATTTT. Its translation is CASSIRGDWGLGNQPQHF.

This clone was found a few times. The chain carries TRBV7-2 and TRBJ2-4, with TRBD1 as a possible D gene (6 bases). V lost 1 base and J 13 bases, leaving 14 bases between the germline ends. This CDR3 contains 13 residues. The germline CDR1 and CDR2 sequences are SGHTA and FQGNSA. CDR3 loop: CASSLDLHQGQYF. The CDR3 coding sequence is TGTGCCAGCAGCTTAGATCTGCACCAGGGGCAGTACTTC.

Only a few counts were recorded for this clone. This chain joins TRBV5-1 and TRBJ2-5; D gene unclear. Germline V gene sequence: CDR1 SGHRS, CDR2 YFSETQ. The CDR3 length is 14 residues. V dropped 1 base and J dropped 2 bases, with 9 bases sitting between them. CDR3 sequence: CASSLSTTQETQYF. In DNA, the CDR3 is TGCGCCAGCAGCTTGTCAACCACTCAAGAGACCCAGTACTTC.

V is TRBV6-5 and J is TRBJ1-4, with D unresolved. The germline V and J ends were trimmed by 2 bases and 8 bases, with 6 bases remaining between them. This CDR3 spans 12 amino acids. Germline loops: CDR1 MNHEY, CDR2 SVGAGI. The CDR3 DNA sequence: TGTGCCAGCAGTTACGAAGGAGAAAAACTGTTTTTT. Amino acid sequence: CASSYEGEKLFF.

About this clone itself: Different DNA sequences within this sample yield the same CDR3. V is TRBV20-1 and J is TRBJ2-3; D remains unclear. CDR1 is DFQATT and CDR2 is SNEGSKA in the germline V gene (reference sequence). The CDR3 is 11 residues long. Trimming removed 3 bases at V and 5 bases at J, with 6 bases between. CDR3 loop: CSARERDTQYF. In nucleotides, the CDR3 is TGCAGTGCTAGGGAGCGAGATACGCAGTATTTT.

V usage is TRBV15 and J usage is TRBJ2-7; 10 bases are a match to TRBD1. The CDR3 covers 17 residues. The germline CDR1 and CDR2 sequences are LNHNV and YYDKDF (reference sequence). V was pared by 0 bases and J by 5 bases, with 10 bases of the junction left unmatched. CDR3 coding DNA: TGTGCCACCAGCAGAGATTTCGGGACAGGGGATTGGGACGAGCAGTACTTC. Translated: CATSRDFGTGDWDEQYF.

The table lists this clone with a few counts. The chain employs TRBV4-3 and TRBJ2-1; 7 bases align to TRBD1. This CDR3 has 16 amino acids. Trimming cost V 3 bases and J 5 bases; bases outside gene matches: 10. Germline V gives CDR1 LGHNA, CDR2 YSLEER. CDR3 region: CASSHRAGTANNEQFF. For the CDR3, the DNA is TGCGCCAGCAGCCACAGAGCCGGGACAGCCAACAATGAGCAGTTCTTC.

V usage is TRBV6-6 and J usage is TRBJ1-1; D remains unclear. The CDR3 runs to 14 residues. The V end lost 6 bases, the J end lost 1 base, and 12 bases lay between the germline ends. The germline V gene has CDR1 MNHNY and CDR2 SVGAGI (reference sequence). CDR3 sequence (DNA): TGTGCCAGCAGCCCCGGACCGACGAACACTGAAGCTTTCTTT. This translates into CASSPGPTNTEAFF.

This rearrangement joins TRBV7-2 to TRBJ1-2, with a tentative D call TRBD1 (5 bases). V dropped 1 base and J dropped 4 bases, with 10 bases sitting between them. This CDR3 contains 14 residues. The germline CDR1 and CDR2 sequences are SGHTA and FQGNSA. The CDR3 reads CASSLGGTRYGYTF. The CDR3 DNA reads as TGTGCCAGCAGCTTAGGCGGGACCCGCTATGGCTACACCTTC.

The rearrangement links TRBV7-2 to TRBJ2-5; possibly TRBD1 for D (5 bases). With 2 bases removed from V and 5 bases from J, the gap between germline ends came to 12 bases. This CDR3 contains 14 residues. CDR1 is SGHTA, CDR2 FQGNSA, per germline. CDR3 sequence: CASSLSAGRETQYF. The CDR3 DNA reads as TGTGCCAGCAGCTTATCAGCAGGGCGGGAGACCCAGTACTTC.